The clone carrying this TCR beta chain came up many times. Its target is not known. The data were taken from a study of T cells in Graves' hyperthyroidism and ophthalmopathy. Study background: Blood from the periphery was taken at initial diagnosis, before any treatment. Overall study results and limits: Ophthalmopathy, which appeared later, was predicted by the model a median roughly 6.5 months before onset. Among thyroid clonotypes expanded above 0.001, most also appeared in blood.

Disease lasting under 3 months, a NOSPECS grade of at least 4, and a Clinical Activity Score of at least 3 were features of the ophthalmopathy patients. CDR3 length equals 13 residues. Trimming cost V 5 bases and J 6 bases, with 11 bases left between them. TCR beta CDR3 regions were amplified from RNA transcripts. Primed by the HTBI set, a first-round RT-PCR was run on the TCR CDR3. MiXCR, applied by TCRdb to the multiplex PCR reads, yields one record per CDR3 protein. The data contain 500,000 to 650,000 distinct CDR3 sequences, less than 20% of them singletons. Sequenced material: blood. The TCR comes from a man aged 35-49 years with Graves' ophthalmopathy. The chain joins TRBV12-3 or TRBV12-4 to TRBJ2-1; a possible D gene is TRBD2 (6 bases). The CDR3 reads CASSPRDSNEQFF. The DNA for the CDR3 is TGTGCCAGCAGTCCCCGGGACTCCAATGAGCAGTTCTTC.